Given below is one T cell receptor (beta chain) in context. This record belongs to a study of regulatory T cells in long-lasting Graves disease. The sample's time point: newly diagnosed GD, antithyroid drugs for less than 3 months. There was RNA extracted from PBMCs, and the TCR library was made from it. Into tubes containing EDTA, roughly 8.3 milliliters of peripheral blood were drawn. The CDR3 is 12 residues long. CDR1 is SNHLY, CDR2 FYNNEI, per germline. Trimming removed 7 bases from V and 4 bases from J, with 10 bases in between. Library construction for TCR beta used iRepertoire HTBI primers and Arm-PCR of CDR3 regions. TCRdb reprocessed the multiplex PCR reads via MiXCR and lists one record per CDR3 protein. The data show fewer than 350,000 distinct CDR3 sequences, under 20% seen once.

The chain recombines TRBV2 with TRBJ1-2, with D unresolved. This TCR derives from a female donor with Graves disease. The sample consisted of peripheral blood mononuclear cells (PBMCs), taken at new diagnosis, from a patient treated with antithyroid drugs. This chain's CDR3 is CASKEGTYGYTF. The DNA of the CDR3 is TGTGCCAGCAAGGAGGGCACCTATGGCTACACCTTC.